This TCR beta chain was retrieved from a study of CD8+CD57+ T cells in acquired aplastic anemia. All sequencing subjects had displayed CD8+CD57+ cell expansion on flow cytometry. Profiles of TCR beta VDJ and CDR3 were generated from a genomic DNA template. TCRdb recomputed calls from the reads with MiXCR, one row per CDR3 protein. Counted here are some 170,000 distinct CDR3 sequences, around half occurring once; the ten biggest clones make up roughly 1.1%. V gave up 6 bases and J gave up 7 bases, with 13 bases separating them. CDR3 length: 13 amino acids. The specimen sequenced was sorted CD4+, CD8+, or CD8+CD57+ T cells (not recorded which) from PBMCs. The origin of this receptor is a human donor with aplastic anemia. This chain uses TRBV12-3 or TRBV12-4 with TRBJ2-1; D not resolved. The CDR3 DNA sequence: TGTGCCAGCAGCCAACCTTTCGGGAATGAGCAGTTCTTC. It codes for CASSQPFGNEQFF.